Listed below are T cell receptor beta chains from one sample, sequenced in a study of blood T cell repertoires in COVID-19. Generated by immunoSEQ multiplex PCR, the TCRdb table keeps only in-frame clones and is missing some. The repertoire consists of 360,000 or so clones, with over 85% occurring once and the leading ten covering approximately 4.1%. The sequenced sample consisted of peripheral blood. The receptors were sampled from a woman aged 55-75 years with COVID-19, enrolled during active disease. Both conserved end residues are part of each CDR3. Each record gives: D gene, clone size, V gene, J gene, CDR3 protein, CDR3 DNA. The D gene is left open where the match is weak. The size entry is marked missing in some rows and otherwise reads once, few, many or a size class.

-	-	TRBV3-1/TRBV3-2	TRBJ1-1	CASRGGGDTEAFF	TGTGCCAGCAGGGGGGGTGGGGACACTGAAGCTTTCTTT
TRBD1	-	TRBV11-3	TRBJ1-3	CASSYKPRDRARNTIYF	TGTGCCAGCAGCTACAAACCGCGGGACAGGGCGAGAAACACCATATATTTT
-	-	TRBV5-1	TRBJ2-2	CASSSAGNTGELFF	TGCGCCAGCAGCTCGGCGGGGAACACCGGGGAGCTGTTTTTT
TRBD1	-	TRBV11-3	TRBJ1-1	CASSSGQGANTEAFF	TGTGCCAGCAGCTCGGGACAGGGGGCGAACACTGAAGCTTTCTTT
TRBD1	-	TRBV9	TRBJ2-1	CASSVVGTGANEQFF	TGTGCCAGCAGCGTAGTTGGGACAGGTGCCAATGAGCAGTTCTTC
TRBD2	-	TRBV7-9	TRBJ2-3	CASSSSSGGYTDTQYF	TGTGCCAGCAGCTCATCTAGCGGGGGGTACACAGATACGCAGTATTTT
-	-	TRBV28	TRBJ2-1	CASSLSAAYNEQFF	TGTGCCAGCAGTTTGAGCGCGGCCTACAATGAGCAGTTCTTC
-	-	TRBV19	TRBJ1-3	CASRTGSSGNTIYF	TGTGCCAGCAGGACTGGGAGCTCTGGAAACACCATATATTTT
-	-	TRBV7-9	TRBJ1-2	CASDNRASYGYTF	TGTGCCAGCGACAACAGGGCCTCTTATGGCTACACCTTC
-	few	TRBV6-5	TRBJ1-6	CASSSVYSPLHF	TGTGCCAGCAGTTCAGTCTATTCACCCCTCCACTTT
-	-	TRBV15	TRBJ2-7	CATRQGYGYEQYF	TGTGCCACCAGGCAGGGTTACGGTTACGAGCAGTACTTC
-	once	TRBV18	TRBJ1-5	CASSSDRNQPQHF	TGTGCCAGCTCATCTGACAGAAATCAGCCCCAGCATTTT
-	-	TRBV2	TRBJ1-5	CASRYKEGNQPQHF	TGTGCCAGCAGGTATAAGGAGGGAAATCAGCCCCAGCATTTT
-	-	TRBV20-1	TRBJ2-7	CRGIRDYEQYF	TGCAGGGGGATCAGGGACTACGAGCAGTACTTC
-	-	TRBV25-1	TRBJ1-2	CASSDLSAGVYGYTF	TGTGCCAGCAGTGACCTTTCGGCAGGGGTCTATGGCTACACCTTC
-	-	TRBV6-5	TRBJ1-3	CATLAYSGNTIYF	TGTGCCACCCTTGCCTACTCTGGAAACACCATATATTTT
TRBD1	-	TRBV28	TRBJ2-3	CASSRDRGSDTQYF	TGTGCCAGCAGCCGGGACAGGGGTTCGGATACGCAGTATTTT
-	-	TRBV7-3	TRBJ2-1	CASSPGGVNEQFF	TGTGCCAGCAGTCCCGGGGGAGTCAATGAGCAGTTCTTC
TRBD1	-	TRBV11-2	TRBJ1-6	CASSSENRGLYNSPLHF	TGTGCCAGCAGCTCGGAGAACAGGGGACTTTATAATTCACCCCTCCACTTT
-	-	TRBV30	TRBJ1-5	CAWSARSNQPQHF	TGTGCCTGGAGTGCGAGGTCCAATCAGCCCCAGCATTTT
-	once	TRBV11-2	TRBJ1-4	CASSKNRGLASEKLFF	TGTGCCAGCAGTAAAAACCGGGGTCTAGCTAGCGAAAAACTGTTTTTT
-	few	TRBV2	TRBJ1-5	CASSEAYVNQPQHF	TGTGCCAGCAGTGAAGCATATGTGAATCAGCCCCAGCATTTT
TRBD1	-	TRBV6-5	TRBJ2-7	CASSLGQGAGEQYF	TGTGCCAGCAGTTTGGGACAGGGGGCTGGGGAGCAGTACTTC
-	few	TRBV7-6	TRBJ1-1	CASSATGFMNTEAFF	TGTGCCAGCAGCGCGACGGGTTTTATGAACACTGAAGCTTTCTTT
TRBD2	-	TRBV5-1	TRBJ2-7	CASSLTSGGGVDEQYF	TGCGCCAGCAGCTTGACGAGCGGGGGCGGAGTGGACGAGCAGTACTTC
TRBD1	-	TRBV18	TRBJ2-5	CASSPTQGAPGETQYF	TGTGCCAGCTCACCGACACAGGGGGCGCCGGGGGAGACCCAGTACTTC
TRBD2	-	TRBV18	TRBJ2-7	CASSPQLAGGQRSSYEQYF	TGTGCCAGCTCACCCCAACTAGCGGGGGGACAAAGGAGCTCCTACGAGCAGTACTTC
-	-	TRBV6-1	TRBJ2-7	CASSEASLGRYEQYF	TGTGCCAGCAGTGAAGCGTCACTAGGCCGATACGAGCAGTACTTC
-	once	TRBV6-1	TRBJ1-6	CASSEALSRGNSPLHF	TGTGCCAGCAGTGAAGCGCTCAGTAGGGGCAATTCACCCCTCCACTTT
-	-	TRBV7-9	TRBJ1-1	CAWSLGPNTEAFF	TGTGCCTGGTCCTTGGGCCCGAACACTGAAGCTTTCTTT
TRBD1	-	TRBV19	TRBJ2-2	CASSTDRGLTGELFF	TGTGCCAGTAGTACAGACAGGGGGCTCACCGGGGAGCTGTTTTTT
-	-	TRBV19	TRBJ1-3	CASSLYSGVGNTIYF	TGTGCCAGTAGTCTATACTCAGGGGTTGGAAACACCATATATTTT
-	-	TRBV11-2	TRBJ1-2	CASSLDGTPTYGYTF	TGTGCCAGCAGTTTAGATGGGACACCCACATATGGCTACACCTTC
-	-	TRBV28	TRBJ2-7	CASSFSGVKYF	TGTGCCAGCAGTTTTTCGGGGGTTAAGTACTTC
-	once	TRBV6-1	TRBJ1-4	CASSVISQGQTNEKLFF	TGTGCCAGCAGTGTAATATCCCAGGGCCAAACTAATGAAAAACTGTTTTTT
TRBD1	once	TRBV18	TRBJ1-4	CASSNNQGAREKLFF	TGTGCCAGCTCAAACAACCAGGGGGCGAGGGAAAAACTGTTTTTT
-	-	TRBV7-6	TRBJ1-3	CASSSPGLGNTIYF	TGTGCCAGCAGCTCCCCAGGGTTGGGAAACACCATATATTTT
-	-	TRBV19	TRBJ1-1	CASSKRLWAEAFF	TGTGCCAGTAGCAAGCGACTGTGGGCTGAAGCTTTCTTT
-	-	TRBV28	TRBJ1-4	CASSGRHLSNEKLFF	TGTGCCAGCAGTGGCCGACACCTTTCTAATGAAAAACTGTTTTTT
TRBD1	-	TRBV19	TRBJ1-1	CASRTGQGRGETEAFF	TGTGCCAGTAGAACGGGACAGGGGCGCGGAGAGACTGAAGCTTTCTTT
-	-	TRBV4-1	TRBJ1-6	CARSRREGQSTSSYNSPLHF	TGCGCCCGCAGCCGCCGGGAGGGCCAATCTACGAGCTCCTATAATTCACCCCTCCACTTT
-	-	TRBV7-2	TRBJ1-1	CASSSQGFWNTEAFF	TGTGCCAGCAGCTCCCAGGGGTTTTGGAACACTGAAGCTTTCTTT
-	-	TRBV12-3/TRBV12-4	TRBJ2-3	CASSLRLSDTQYF	TGTGCCAGCAGTTTAAGACTCTCCGATACGCAGTATTTT
-	-	TRBV7-2	TRBJ1-4	CASSLGAGSTNEKLFF	TGTGCCAGCAGCTTAGGAGCGGGGTCAACTAATGAAAAACTGTTTTTT
-	-	TRBV19	TRBJ2-1	CASSSGSSSYNEQFF	TGTGCCAGTAGTTCAGGGTCGAGCTCCTACAATGAGCAGTTCTTC
TRBD1	-	TRBV18	TRBJ1-4	CASSPGTGYEKLFF	TGTGCCAGCTCACCGGGGACAGGATATGAAAAACTGTTTTTT
TRBD1	-	TRBV5-6	TRBJ1-3	CASSLGQGVGNTIYF	TGTGCCAGCAGCTTGGGCCAGGGGGTTGGAAACACCATATATTTT
TRBD1	-	TRBV15	TRBJ2-3	CATSSRDRGLDTQYF	TGTGCCACCAGCAGCCGGGACAGGGGCCTAGATACGCAGTATTTT
-	-	TRBV15	TRBJ1-3	CATSPDSNGGNTIYF	TGTGCCACCAGCCCGGACTCAAACGGGGGAAACACCATATATTTT
-	-	TRBV28	TRBJ1-2	CASSSRTLYGYTF	TGTGCCAGCAGTTCCCGGACACTATATGGCTACACCTTC
TRBD1	-	TRBV6-5	TRBJ1-2	CASSRDRGLGYTF	TGTGCCAGCAGTAGGGACAGGGGGCTAGGCTACACCTTC
-	once	TRBV7-2	TRBJ1-2	CASSLRGGGGYTF	TGTGCCAGCAGCTTGCGTGGGGGAGGTGGCTACACCTTC